A single sample gave rise to the 20 T cell receptor beta chains below, sequenced in a study of blood T cell repertoires in COVID-19. Profiled with immunoSEQ multiplex PCR; TCRdb holds only in-frame clones, not every one. The data contain tens of thousands of clones, roughly 90% of them singletons. The specimen sequenced was peripheral blood. These receptor sequences come from a man aged 50-59 years with COVID-19, enrolled during active disease.

The V and J genes are TRBV9 and TRBJ1-2, with a weak D call TRBD1 (5 bases). CDR1 is SGDLS, CDR2 YYNGEE, per germline. V gave up 3 bases and J gave up 2 bases, with 14 bases separating them. The CDR3 is made up of 15 amino acids. The CDR3: CASSGGGGGNYGYTF. The CDR3 coding sequence is TGTGCCAGCAGCGGTGGCGGGGGGGGAAACTATGGCTACACCTTC.

This chain links TRBV3-1 (or the pseudogene TRBV3-2) with TRBJ2-1; 7 positions match TRBD1. Germline V CDR1 and CDR2: LGHDT, YNNKEL (reference sequence). V trimming: 4 bases; J trimming: 5 bases; junction bases outside the gene matches: 8. The CDR3 is 15 amino acids. For the CDR3, the DNA is TGTGCCAGCAGCCCTTGGAAGGGGGCCCACAATGAGCAGTTCTTC. Translation gives CASSPWKGAHNEQFF.

The chain joins TRBV27 to TRBJ1-2; D not resolved. The V gene lost 8 bases and the J gene lost 7 bases, with 29 bases spanning the gap. This CDR3 region has 17 residues. Per germline, CDR1 MNHEY and CDR2 SMNVEV (reference sequence). CDR3 bases: TGTGCCAGCGGTATGGTGCGGAGGACTTTCGGTGGGGTTGGCTACACCTTC. This encodes CASGMVRRTFGGVGYTF.

The CDR3 DNA sequence: TGTGCCAGCAGCTATGCCCGTAGCGGGGTGAACACCGGGGAGCTGTTTTTT. Protein sequence: CASSYARSGVNTGELFF. This chain uses TRBV5-6 with TRBJ2-2; the match to TRBD2 covers 8 bases. Germline lookup yields CDR1 SGHDT and CDR2 YYEEEE. Trimming at V came to 3 bases and at J to 1 base, leaving 8 bases not matched to a gene. The CDR3 is 17 amino acids.

This chain connects TRBV7-8 to TRBJ2-1; TRBD2 is a possible D gene (5 bases). Germline loops: CDR1 SGHVS, CDR2 FQNEAQ. V was trimmed by 5 bases and J by 8 bases, leaving 13 bases between them. This CDR3 is 13 amino acids long. The CDR3 here is CASSLPLRDEQFF. The DNA for the CDR3 is TGTGCCAGCAGCCTCCCCCTGAGGGATGAGCAGTTCTTC.

This sequence joins TRBV28 and TRBJ1-4; tentative D call: TRBD1 (5 bases). Trimming removed 3 bases at V and 8 bases at J, with 19 bases between. Germline-derived CDR1 and CDR2 are MDHEN and SYDVKM. This CDR3 comprises 16 residues. The CDR3 coding sequence is TGTGCCAGCAGTTTCCCTCTGAGCGTGGGGCAGGAAAAACTGTTTTTT. Translating gives CASSFPLSVGQEKLFF.

The chain carries TRBV6-5 and TRBJ2-1; D is perhaps TRBD2 (5 bases). The V end lost 5 bases, the J end lost 0 bases, and 11 bases lay between the germline ends. The CDR3 is 15 residues long. Germline V lookup: CDR1 MNHEY, CDR2 SVGAGI. In DNA, the CDR3 is TGTGCCAGCAGTACGGACTGGAGCTCCTACAATGAGCAGTTCTTC. Translation gives CASSTDWSSYNEQFF.

This chain connects TRBV3-1 (or the pseudogene TRBV3-2) to TRBJ2-7; D is possibly TRBD1 (5 bases). The CDR3 is 15 amino acids. Deletions cut 1 base from V and 3 bases from J, with 13 bases between. Germline V CDR1 and CDR2: LGHDT, YNNKEL (reference sequence). As DNA, the CDR3 is TGTGCCAGCAGCCAAGTTCTCCGCAGGGACTACGAGCAGTACTTC. Protein product: CASSQVLRRDYEQYF.

The V gene is TRBV3-1 (or the pseudogene TRBV3-2), the J gene TRBJ1-1, with no clear D. The CDR3 contains 11 residues. Per germline, CDR1 LGHDT and CDR2 YNNKEL (reference sequence). Trimming took 1 base from V and 8 from J, leaving 5 bases between them. In nucleotides, the CDR3 is TGTGCCAGCAGCCAAGGGCCGGAAGCTTTCTTT. This codes for CASSQGPEAFF.

The rearrangement uses TRBV9 and TRBJ2-7; 9 nucleotides agree with TRBD1. With 8 bases clipped from V and 0 bases from J, the junction kept 15 bases outside the gene matches. The CDR3 spans 17 residues. Germline V gene data show CDR1 as SGDLS and CDR2 as YYNGEE. CDR3 in amino acids: CASTTRDRAHHSYEQYF. The CDR3 bases are TGTGCCAGTACTACCCGGGACAGGGCCCACCACTCCTACGAGCAGTACTTC.

The chain joins TRBV4-2 to TRBJ1-1; TRBD1 matches 9 bases. CDR1 is LGHNA, CDR2 YNFKEQ, per germline. The CDR3 sequence is 15 residues long. J gave up 6 bases and V 0 bases, and 5 bases lay outside the gene matches. The CDR3 DNA sequence: TGTGCCAGCAGCCAAGACCAAGGACAGGGGTCTGAAGCTTTCTTT. Amino acid sequence: CASSQDQGQGSEAFF.

V usage is TRBV7-6 and J usage is TRBJ2-2; 7 nucleotides align to TRBD2. The CDR3 has 16 amino acids. Per the germline V gene, CDR1 is SGHVS and CDR2 is FNYEAQ. Trimming at V came to 4 bases and at J to 5 bases, leaving 10 bases not matched to a gene. This chain's CDR3 is CASSSLPGGGTGELFF. The CDR3 DNA follows: TGTGCCAGCAGCTCATTGCCGGGGGGTGGTACCGGGGAGCTGTTTTTT.

The CDR3 sequence: CADRPPAGSNTEAFF. CDR3 nucleotides: TGTGCTGACAGACCTCCGGCAGGTTCAAACACTGAAGCTTTCTTT. V and J are TRBV7-9 and TRBJ1-1; D is perhaps TRBD1 (5 bases). This CDR3 is built from 15 residues. Looked up from germline, CDR1 is SEHNR and CDR2 is FQNEAQ (reference sequence).

V is TRBV19 and J is TRBJ2-5; 8 bases line up with TRBD2. V gave up 5 bases and J gave up 1 base; unmatched junction bases: 12. Germline CDR1 and CDR2: LNHDA and SQIVND (reference sequence). This CDR3 has 17 amino acids. The CDR3 loop reads CASSFGGGSPAQETQYF. In DNA form, the CDR3 reads TGTGCCAGTAGTTTCGGGGGGGGGTCTCCCGCCCAAGAGACCCAGTACTTC.

V is TRBV2 and J is TRBJ2-5, with D possibly matching TRBD1 (6 bases). CDR1 and CDR2 (germline): SNHLY, FYNNEI. V was cut by 0 bases and J by 2 bases, with 10 bases left in between. This CDR3 region has 15 residues. The CDR3: CASSEARGTQETQYF. The CDR3 coding sequence is TGTGCCAGCAGTGAAGCGCGAGGGACACAAGAGACCCAGTACTTC.

The chain combines TRBV6-6 with TRBJ1-5; 10 nucleotides agree with TRBD1. The V gene's germline CDR1 is MNHNY and CDR2 SVGAGI (reference sequence). V shed 6 bases and J 5 bases; nucleotides not matched to a gene: 4. The CDR3 sequence is 14 residues long. The CDR3 reads CASRTGGGYQPQHF. The CDR3 DNA reads TGTGCCAGCAGGACAGGGGGCGGGTATCAGCCCCAGCATTTT.

The chain is built from TRBV3-1 (or the pseudogene TRBV3-2) and TRBJ1-2, with TRBD1 identical over 7 bases. CDR3 size: 14 residues. The germline V gene encodes CDR1 LGHDT and CDR2 YNNKEL (reference sequence). After removal of 3 bases from V and 6 bases from J, the junction contained 7 bases not matched to a gene. The CDR3 region is CASSHLQGEHGYTF. The DNA of the CDR3 is TGTGCCAGCAGCCACCTCCAGGGGGAGCATGGCTACACCTTC.

This chain links TRBV4-2 with TRBJ1-4; 8 bases fit TRBD1. Per germline, CDR1 LGHNA and CDR2 YNFKEQ. Trimming removed 1 base from V and 3 bases from J; junction bases left unmatched: 7. The CDR3 spans 17 residues. Written as DNA, the CDR3 is TGTGCCAGCAGCCAAGGGTTACGACAGGGGTCTAATGAAAAACTGTTTTTT. Protein product: CASSQGLRQGSNEKLFF.

This rearrangement joins TRBV4-3 to TRBJ1-4; D possibly corresponds to TRBD1 (5 bases). Trimming left V 3 bases short and J 3 bases short, with 11 bases between. CDR3 length: 15 amino acids. Per the germline V gene, CDR1 is LGHNA and CDR2 is YSLEER. The CDR3 loop reads CASSHGTSPNEKLFF. The CDR3 bases are TGCGCCAGCAGCCACGGGACTTCCCCTAATGAAAAACTGTTTTTT.

The chain recombines TRBV19 with TRBJ1-1; D is ambiguous. V shed 1 base and J shed 1 base, with 10 bases lying between them. Germline V gene sequence: CDR1 LNHDA, CDR2 SQIVND (reference sequence). This CDR3 region has 15 residues. The CDR3: CASSIGANQNTEAFF. The CDR3 DNA follows: TGTGCCAGTAGTATAGGGGCCAACCAGAACACTGAAGCTTTCTTT.